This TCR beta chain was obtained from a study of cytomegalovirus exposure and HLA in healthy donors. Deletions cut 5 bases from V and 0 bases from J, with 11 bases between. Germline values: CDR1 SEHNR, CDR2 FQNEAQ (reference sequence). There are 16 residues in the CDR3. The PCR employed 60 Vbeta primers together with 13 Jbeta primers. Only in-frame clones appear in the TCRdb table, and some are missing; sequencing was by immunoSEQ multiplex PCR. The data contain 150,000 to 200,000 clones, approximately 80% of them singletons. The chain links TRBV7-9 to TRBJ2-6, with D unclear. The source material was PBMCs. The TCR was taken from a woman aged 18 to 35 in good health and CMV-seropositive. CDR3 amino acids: CASSTRRGSGANVLTF. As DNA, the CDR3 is TGTGCCAGCAGCACGCGCCGAGGCTCTGGGGCCAACGTCCTGACTTTC.